This is a list of T cell receptor beta chains from one sample in a study of blood T cell repertoires in COVID-19. Assay: immunoSEQ multiplex PCR; the TCRdb copy retains only in-frame clones and omits some. The data hold roughly 250,000 clones, with approximately 80% observed a single time. Sequencing was done on a sample of peripheral blood. The receptors were gathered from a woman at least 80 years old with acute or convalescent COVID-19. CDR3s include the opening cysteine and the closing phenylalanine or tryptophan. The D gene is left open where the match is weak. For some rows the clone size is stated as once, few or many, or as a class when expanded; others skip it.

v_call: TRBV4-3; j_call: TRBJ1-6; clone_size: -; d_call: -; cdr3_aa: CASSQDEGTNSPLHF; cdr3_nt: TGCGCCAGCAGCCAAGATGAGGGTACGAATTCACCCCTCCACTTT
v_call: TRBV4-3; j_call: TRBJ2-7; clone_size: -; d_call: -; cdr3_aa: CASSQGGQYEQYF; cdr3_nt: TGCGCCAGCAGCCAAGGGGGGCAGTACGAGCAGTACTTC
v_call: TRBV5-4; j_call: TRBJ1-3; clone_size: -; d_call: -; cdr3_aa: CASSLGGSGNTIYF; cdr3_nt: TGTGCCAGCAGCCTTGGGGGGTCCGGAAACACCATATATTTT
v_call: TRBV11-1; j_call: TRBJ2-7; clone_size: -; d_call: TRBD1; cdr3_aa: CASSVEGTGIKF; cdr3_nt: TGTGCCAGCAGCGTCGAAGGGACAGGGATAAAATTC
v_call: TRBV7-2; j_call: TRBJ2-5; clone_size: -; d_call: TRBD1; cdr3_aa: CASSLRYRGETQYF; cdr3_nt: TGTGCCAGCAGCCTAAGGTACAGGGGCGAGACCCAGTACTTC
v_call: TRBV3-1/TRBV3-2; j_call: TRBJ2-7; clone_size: -; d_call: TRBD2; cdr3_aa: CASSQLAGGKEQYF; cdr3_nt: TGTGCCAGCAGCCAACTAGCGGGGGGGAAGGAGCAGTACTTC
v_call: TRBV19; j_call: TRBJ2-7; clone_size: -; d_call: TRBD1; cdr3_aa: CASSVDRGQEQYF; cdr3_nt: TGTGCCAGTAGTGTGGACAGGGGGCAAGAGCAGTACTTC
v_call: TRBV28; j_call: TRBJ2-2; clone_size: -; d_call: -; cdr3_aa: CASTSQGKGGELFF; cdr3_nt: TGTGCCAGCACCAGCCAGGGGAAGGGCGGGGAGCTGTTTTTT
v_call: TRBV19; j_call: TRBJ2-5; clone_size: -; d_call: TRBD2; cdr3_aa: CASSNRSGGAGETQYF; cdr3_nt: TGTGCCAGTAGTAATAGGAGCGGGGGGGCCGGGGAGACCCAGTACTTC
v_call: TRBV7-2; j_call: TRBJ1-2; clone_size: -; d_call: TRBD1; cdr3_aa: CASSLAGGAGSNYGYTF; cdr3_nt: TGTGCCAGCAGCTTAGCAGGGGGCGCAGGGTCAAACTATGGCTACACCTTC
v_call: TRBV5-1; j_call: TRBJ2-7; clone_size: once; d_call: TRBD1; cdr3_aa: CASSSPGQAIYEQYF; cdr3_nt: TGCGCCAGCAGCTCACCGGGACAGGCGATCTACGAGCAGTACTTC
v_call: TRBV27; j_call: TRBJ1-5; clone_size: -; d_call: -; cdr3_aa: CASSLSHGSNQPQHF; cdr3_nt: TGTGCCAGCAGTTTATCGCACGGGAGCAATCAGCCCCAGCATTTT
v_call: TRBV18; j_call: TRBJ2-7; clone_size: -; d_call: TRBD1; cdr3_aa: CASSRSYRGYEQYF; cdr3_nt: TGTGCCAGCTCACGTTCGTACAGGGGCTACGAGCAGTACTTC
v_call: TRBV5-4; j_call: TRBJ1-6; clone_size: -; d_call: -; cdr3_aa: CASSSRDYNSPLHF; cdr3_nt: TGTGCCAGCAGCTCCAGGGACTACAATTCACCCCTCCACTTT
v_call: TRBV30; j_call: TRBJ1-6; clone_size: -; d_call: TRBD1; cdr3_aa: CAWTFTDREGSPLHF; cdr3_nt: TGTGCCTGGACTTTCACGGACAGGGAGGGTTCACCCCTCCACTTT
v_call: TRBV12-5; j_call: TRBJ1-1; clone_size: -; d_call: TRBD1; cdr3_aa: CASGSFPLLQGPTEAFF; cdr3_nt: TGTGCTAGTGGTTCTTTCCCCCTCCTACAGGGGCCCACTGAAGCTTTCTTT
v_call: TRBV7-3; j_call: TRBJ2-5; clone_size: -; d_call: TRBD1; cdr3_aa: CASSWDRGETQYF; cdr3_nt: TGTGCCAGCAGCTGGGACAGAGGGGAGACCCAGTACTTC
v_call: TRBV7-2; j_call: TRBJ2-7; clone_size: -; d_call: TRBD2; cdr3_aa: CASSPRRGGPYEQYF; cdr3_nt: TGTGCCAGCAGCCCTAGAAGGGGAGGGCCGTACGAGCAGTACTTC
v_call: TRBV11-3; j_call: TRBJ1-1; clone_size: once; d_call: -; cdr3_aa: CASSLDGRRTEAFF; cdr3_nt: TGTGCCAGCAGCTTAGATGGCAGGAGGACTGAAGCTTTCTTT
v_call: TRBV7-9; j_call: TRBJ1-2; clone_size: -; d_call: -; cdr3_aa: CASGPGMDRDYGYTF; cdr3_nt: TGTGCCAGCGGCCCGGGGATGGACAGAGACTATGGCTACACCTTC
v_call: TRBV4-3; j_call: TRBJ2-2; clone_size: -; d_call: TRBD2; cdr3_aa: CASSQELAGSNTGELFF; cdr3_nt: TGCGCCAGCAGCCAAGAACTAGCGGGGTCGAACACCGGGGAGCTGTTTTTT
v_call: TRBV19; j_call: TRBJ1-2; clone_size: -; d_call: -; cdr3_aa: CASSNNYGYTF; cdr3_nt: TGTGCCAGTAGTAACAATTATGGCTACACCTTC
v_call: TRBV3-1/TRBV3-2; j_call: TRBJ1-2; clone_size: once; d_call: -; cdr3_aa: CASSQDMRSSLYNGYTF; cdr3_nt: TGTGCCAGCAGCCAAGATATGAGGTCCTCCCTATATAATGGCTACACCTTC
v_call: TRBV24-1; j_call: TRBJ1-1; clone_size: -; d_call: TRBD1; cdr3_aa: CATSETGGVIGAFF; cdr3_nt: TGTGCCACCAGTGAGACAGGGGGGGTTATCGGAGCTTTCTTT
v_call: TRBV6-5; j_call: TRBJ2-7; clone_size: -; d_call: -; cdr3_aa: CASRKGEAYEQYF; cdr3_nt: TGTGCCAGCAGGAAAGGGGAGGCCTACGAGCAGTACTTC
v_call: TRBV29-1; j_call: TRBJ1-2; clone_size: -; d_call: TRBD1; cdr3_aa: CSVVGASGQGYEDGYTF; cdr3_nt: TGCAGCGTTGTAGGTGCGAGCGGACAGGGGTACGAGGATGGCTACACCTTC
v_call: TRBV18; j_call: TRBJ1-3; clone_size: -; d_call: -; cdr3_aa: CASSPSLFSGNTIYF; cdr3_nt: TGTGCCAGCTCACCCTCTCTATTCTCTGGAAACACCATATATTTT
v_call: TRBV15; j_call: TRBJ2-1; clone_size: -; d_call: TRBD1; cdr3_aa: CATSRPGTGKNEQFF; cdr3_nt: TGTGCCACCAGCAGGCCCGGGACAGGCAAAAATGAGCAGTTCTTC
v_call: TRBV3-1/TRBV3-2; j_call: TRBJ2-1; clone_size: -; d_call: -; cdr3_aa: CASSQALRNWIAYEQFF; cdr3_nt: TGTGCCAGCAGCCAAGCCCTGCGGAACTGGATCGCTTATGAGCAGTTCTTC
v_call: TRBV7-9; j_call: TRBJ1-2; clone_size: many; d_call: TRBD1; cdr3_aa: CASSLPPGQGFTF; cdr3_nt: TGTGCCAGCAGCTTACCACCGGGACAGGGGTTCACCTTC
v_call: TRBV4-1; j_call: TRBJ2-3; clone_size: -; d_call: TRBD2; cdr3_aa: CASSPTAGGSTDTQYF; cdr3_nt: TGCGCCAGCAGCCCAACAGCGGGAGGTTCCACAGATACGCAGTATTTT
v_call: TRBV7-2; j_call: TRBJ2-5; clone_size: -; d_call: -; cdr3_aa: CASSLELAVIKTQYF; cdr3_nt: TGTGCCAGCAGCTTAGAACTCGCGGTGATAAAGACCCAGTACTTC
v_call: TRBV9; j_call: TRBJ1-6; clone_size: few; d_call: -; cdr3_aa: CASSVEKGLTNSPLHF; cdr3_nt: TGTGCCAGCAGCGTAGAGAAGGGACTTACTAATTCACCCCTCCACTTT
v_call: TRBV5-5; j_call: TRBJ2-7; clone_size: -; d_call: TRBD2; cdr3_aa: CASSLGSGVPYEQYF; cdr3_nt: TGTGCCAGCAGCTTGGGTAGCGGGGTACCCTACGAGCAGTACTTC
v_call: TRBV7-9; j_call: TRBJ2-2; clone_size: -; d_call: TRBD1; cdr3_aa: CASSTTGDTGELFF; cdr3_nt: TGTGCCAGCAGCACTACAGGGGACACCGGGGAGCTGTTTTTT
v_call: TRBV4-1; j_call: TRBJ2-2; clone_size: once; d_call: TRBD1; cdr3_aa: CASSYRGNTGELFF; cdr3_nt: TGCGCCAGCAGCTACAGGGGTAACACCGGGGAGCTGTTTTTT
v_call: TRBV5-1; j_call: TRBJ1-5; clone_size: -; d_call: -; cdr3_aa: CASSLDTGQPQHF; cdr3_nt: TGCGCCAGCAGCTTGGATACGGGTCAGCCCCAGCATTTT
v_call: TRBV20-1; j_call: TRBJ2-5; clone_size: -; d_call: -; cdr3_aa: CSARGLGTQYF; cdr3_nt: TGCAGTGCTAGGGGGCTAGGGACCCAGTACTTC
v_call: TRBV20-1; j_call: TRBJ1-6; clone_size: -; d_call: -; cdr3_aa: CSASEGSGGSPLHF; cdr3_nt: TGCAGTGCCAGTGAGGGGAGCGGGGGTTCACCCCTCCACTTT
v_call: TRBV3-1/TRBV3-2; j_call: TRBJ1-1; clone_size: -; d_call: -; cdr3_aa: CASSLGQIGTEAFF; cdr3_nt: TGTGCCAGCAGCCTCGGACAAATAGGGACTGAAGCTTTCTTT
v_call: TRBV6-5; j_call: TRBJ1-2; clone_size: -; d_call: TRBD1; cdr3_aa: CASSRDREPNYGYTF; cdr3_nt: TGTGCCAGCAGTCGAGACAGGGAGCCTAACTATGGCTACACCTTC
v_call: TRBV5-4; j_call: TRBJ1-1; clone_size: -; d_call: -; cdr3_aa: CASSHGTLNTEAFF; cdr3_nt: TGTGCCAGCAGCCATGGGACACTGAACACTGAAGCTTTCTTT
v_call: TRBV7-8; j_call: TRBJ1-6; clone_size: -; d_call: -; cdr3_aa: CASSRGRDSYNSPLHF; cdr3_nt: TGTGCCAGCAGCCGGGGGCGAGACTCCTATAATTCACCCCTCCACTTT
v_call: TRBV7-3; j_call: TRBJ2-1; clone_size: -; d_call: TRBD2; cdr3_aa: CASSSTGTSGRDYNEQFF; cdr3_nt: TGTGCCAGCAGCTCAACCGGGACTAGCGGAAGAGATTACAATGAGCAGTTCTTC
v_call: TRBV6-6; j_call: TRBJ2-7; clone_size: -; d_call: TRBD2; cdr3_aa: CASSHSGRASYEQYF; cdr3_nt: TGTGCCAGCAGTCACAGCGGGAGGGCGTCCTACGAGCAGTACTTC